This TCR beta chain originates from a study of T cells in Graves' hyperthyroidism and ophthalmopathy. The V and J ends lost 5 bases and 1 base, in that order; junction bases with no gene match: 10. Germline CDR1 SEHNR, CDR2 FQNEAQ (reference sequence). The CDR3 is 16 residues long. The investigators amplified TCR beta CDR3 regions from RNA transcripts. The study used the HTBI primer set for a first-round RT-PCR of the TCR CDR3. Via MiXCR, TCRdb re-called the multiplex PCR reads, giving one row per CDR3 protein. This table holds approximately 700,000 distinct CDR3 sequences, around 15% found once. This clonotype was detected only a few times.

This sequence joins TRBV7-9 and TRBJ1-1, with 7 bases identical to TRBD1. The receptor's source is a man younger than 35 with Graves' hyperthyroidism. Sequenced: blood. CDR3 in amino acids: CASSRIRDSPNTEAFF. CDR3 nucleotides: TGTGCCAGCAGCCGCATCCGGGACAGCCCGAACACTGAAGCTTTCTTT.